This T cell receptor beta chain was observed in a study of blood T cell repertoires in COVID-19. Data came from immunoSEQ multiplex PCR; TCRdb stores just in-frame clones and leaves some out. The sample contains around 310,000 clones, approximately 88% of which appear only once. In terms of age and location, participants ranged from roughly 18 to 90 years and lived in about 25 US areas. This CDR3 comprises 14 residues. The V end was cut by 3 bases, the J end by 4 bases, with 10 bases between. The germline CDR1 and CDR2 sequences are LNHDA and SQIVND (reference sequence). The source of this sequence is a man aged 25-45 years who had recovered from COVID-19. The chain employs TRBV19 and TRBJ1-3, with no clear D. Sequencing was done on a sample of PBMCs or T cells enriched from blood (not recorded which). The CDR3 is CASSMGGLGNTIYF. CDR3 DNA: TGTGCCAGTAGTATGGGCGGGCTAGGAAACACCATATATTTT. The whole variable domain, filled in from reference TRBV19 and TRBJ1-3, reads DGGITQSPKYLFRKEGQNVTLSCEQNLNHDAMYWYRQDPGQGLRLIYYSQIVNDFQKGDIAEGYSVSREKKESFPLTVTSAQKNPTAFYLCASSMGGLGNTIYFGEGSWLTVV.